This TCR beta chain was sequenced during a study of shared clonotypes between healthy human individuals. Deletions cut 8 bases from V and 3 bases from J, with 22 bases between. From germline, CDR1 is MGHDK and CDR2 SYGVNS. The CDR3 has 16 amino acids. TCRdb's table, derived via immunoSEQ multiplex PCR, lists solely in-frame clones and lacks some. Here the sample spans approximately 2.1 million clones, 93% being singletons. Sequencing was done on a sample of naive CD4+ T cells from PBMCs. Subset denoted: CD45RA+ positively selected. The chain recombines TRBV25-1 with TRBJ2-5, with TRBD2 as a possible D gene (5 bases). The clonotype originates from a man between 18 and 29 years old in good health. Some clones in this sample may be carry-over from other donors' samples. CDR3 in DNA: TGTGCCAGCGGCCGGGGAGAGGCTCCAACCAAAGAGACCCAGTACTTC. It codes for CASGRGEAPTKETQYF.